This TCR beta chain was recorded in a study of OX40 agonist ivuxolimab in advanced cancers. Looking at the study overall: Dose-escalation cases comprised hepatocellular carcinoma, melanoma, renal cell or head and neck cancer. Earlier treatment with anti-PD-1, anti-PD-L1 or anti-CTLA-4 was permitted, and about 40% had received some.

Points from the study as a whole: At 0.1 to 3.0 mg/kg, clonal expansion of CD4+ and CD8+ blood T cells had occurred by week 6.

Profiling relied on immunoSEQ multiplex PCR, and the TCRdb table lists in-frame clones only, not all of them. The data show around 76,000 clones, roughly nine tenths seen once. Exclusion of a patient followed from autoimmune disease history or systemic immunosuppression. Of note for this clone: Its antigen is unknown.

The receptor's source is an adult with an advanced solid tumor such as melanoma, head and neck, liver or kidney cancer. The starting material was CD4+ or CD8+ T cells sorted from blood, obtained in a trial of the OX40 agonist ivuxolimab.

The DNA of the CDR3 is TGTGCCACCAGCCTAGCGGTAACCTCCTACGAGCAGTACTTC. The encoded protein is CATSLAVTSYEQYF. This chain uses TRBV15 with TRBJ2-5, with 7 nucleotides matching TRBD2. The DNA end favors TRBJ2-7, so the J call may be wrong. Germline CDR1 reads LNHNV; CDR2 reads YYDKDF (reference sequence). The CDR3 has 14 amino acids.